The present entry profiles one T cell receptor beta chain with its context. Its antigen remains unidentified. The data were obtained in a study of T cell repertoires in cytomegalovirus infection. A single record per CDR3 protein comes from TCRdb applying MiXCR to the reads. The table has hundreds of thousands of distinct CDR3 sequences, 40% to 50% seen once. Trimming shortened V by 2 bases and J by 1 base, and 10 bases separated the two germline ends. CDR1 is SGHAT, CDR2 FQNNGV, per germline. CDR3 length: 15 amino acids. The rearrangement links TRBV11-2 to TRBJ2-3; D is unclear. The sequencing here drew on cultured PBMCs, taken from culture after CMV antigen stimulation. This sequence originates from a human donor in good health (CMV status not recorded). Some clones in this sample may be carry-over from other donors' samples. The CDR3 DNA sequence: TGTGCCAGCAGCTTAAGGCGCCCTGGCACAGATACGCAGTATTTT. Translation gives CASSLRRPGTDTQYF.